Listed below are T cell receptor beta chains from one sample, sequenced in a study of vaccination effects on CD4 cells after COVID-19. Which antigens these TCRs recognize remains unknown. Using immunoSEQ multiplex PCR, the repertoire was profiled, and TCRdb retains in-frame clones only, with some absent. The sample lists more than 60,000 clones, just under 75% occurring once. The sequencing here drew on CD4+ T cells from PBMCs cultured without peptide, taken after COVID-19 vaccination. The origin of the receptors is a human donor who received a COVID-19 vaccine. CDR3s include the opening cysteine and the closing phenylalanine or tryptophan. D genes are given only for firm matches. Clone sizes are given selectively: once, few, many, or a class where the clone is expanded.

len: 14
abundance: -
j_gene: TRBJ2-5
v_gene: TRBV19
d_gene: TRBD1
CDR3aa: CASSINRGQETQYF
CDR3nt: TGTGCCAGTAGTATCAACAGGGGGCAAGAGACCCAGTACTTC

len: 14
abundance: -
j_gene: TRBJ2-3
v_gene: TRBV9
d_gene: -
CDR3aa: CASSVDHSTDTQYF
CDR3nt: TGTGCCAGCAGCGTAGACCATTCCACAGATACGCAGTATTTT

len: 15
abundance: -
j_gene: TRBJ2-5
v_gene: TRBV3-1/TRBV3-2
d_gene: TRBD2
CDR3aa: CASRTSGGKVETQYF
CDR3nt: TGTGCCAGCCGAACTAGCGGGGGGAAGGTAGAGACCCAGTACTTC

len: 15
abundance: -
j_gene: TRBJ2-6
v_gene: TRBV19
d_gene: -
CDR3aa: CASSPQGAGANVLTF
CDR3nt: TGTGCCAGTAGTCCGCAGGGAGCTGGGGCCAACGTCCTGACTTTC

len: 14
abundance: -
j_gene: TRBJ2-2
v_gene: TRBV2
d_gene: -
CDR3aa: CASSIQVNTGELFF
CDR3nt: TGTGCCAGCAGTATACAGGTGAACACCGGGGAGCTGTTTTTT

len: 14
abundance: -
j_gene: TRBJ1-5
v_gene: TRBV5-1
d_gene: -
CDR3aa: CASSLDGINQPQHF
CDR3nt: TGCGCCAGCAGCTTGGACGGGATCAATCAGCCCCAGCATTTT

len: 15
abundance: -
j_gene: TRBJ1-2
v_gene: TRBV4-1
d_gene: -
CDR3aa: CASSQDPLANYGYTF
CDR3nt: TGCGCCAGCAGCCAAGATCCTCTCGCTAACTATGGCTACACCTTC

len: 13
abundance: -
j_gene: TRBJ2-5
v_gene: TRBV9
d_gene: TRBD2
CDR3aa: CASGRAGEETQYF
CDR3nt: TGTGCCAGCGGCAGGGCGGGAGAAGAGACCCAGTACTTC

len: 14
abundance: -
j_gene: TRBJ2-6
v_gene: TRBV5-6
d_gene: -
CDR3aa: CASSLAGPAGVLTF
CDR3nt: TGTGCCAGCAGCTTGGCCGGACCCGCCGGCGTCCTGACTTTC

len: 15
abundance: -
j_gene: TRBJ2-3
v_gene: TRBV7-2
d_gene: -
CDR3aa: CASSLVGGVTDTQYF
CDR3nt: TGTGCCAGCAGCTTAGTGGGCGGGGTAACAGATACGCAGTATTTT

len: 14
abundance: few
j_gene: TRBJ1-3
v_gene: TRBV12-5
d_gene: TRBD1
CDR3aa: CASGLVTGANTIYF
CDR3nt: TGTGCTAGTGGTTTGGTAACAGGGGCAAACACCATATATTTT

len: 16
abundance: few
j_gene: TRBJ1-5
v_gene: TRBV24-1
d_gene: TRBD1
CDR3aa: CATSDQGQGNFQPQHF
CDR3nt: TGTGCCACCAGTGACCAAGGACAGGGAAATTTTCAGCCCCAGCATTTT

len: 16
abundance: -
j_gene: TRBJ1-5
v_gene: TRBV10-3
d_gene: -
CDR3aa: CAISESKWGGGEPQHF
CDR3nt: TGTGCCATCAGTGAGTCAAAATGGGGCGGGGGGGAGCCCCAGCATTTT

len: 13
abundance: once
j_gene: TRBJ2-5
v_gene: TRBV9
d_gene: -
CDR3aa: CASSAGRGETQYF
CDR3nt: TGTGCCAGCAGCGCCGGGAGAGGGGAGACCCAGTACTTC

len: 15
abundance: -
j_gene: TRBJ2-3
v_gene: TRBV5-1
d_gene: TRBD1
CDR3aa: CASSWKDRGADTQYF
CDR3nt: TGCGCCAGCAGCTGGAAGGACAGGGGCGCAGATACGCAGTATTTT

len: 14
abundance: -
j_gene: TRBJ1-2
v_gene: TRBV6-1
d_gene: -
CDR3aa: CASSEAPADYGYTF
CDR3nt: TGTGCCAGCAGTGAAGCTCCGGCAGACTATGGCTACACCTTC

len: 18
abundance: -
j_gene: TRBJ2-4
v_gene: TRBV5-1
d_gene: TRBD2
CDR3aa: CASSLDLAGGRSKNIQYF
CDR3nt: TGCGCCAGCAGCTTGGATCTAGCGGGGGGTAGATCCAAAAACATTCAGTACTTC

len: 15
abundance: once
j_gene: TRBJ2-5
v_gene: TRBV13
d_gene: TRBD2
CDR3aa: CASSSSGGGRETQYF
CDR3nt: TGTGCCAGCAGCTCCTCCGGGGGGGGCCGAGAGACCCAGTACTTC

len: 13
abundance: few
j_gene: TRBJ1-5
v_gene: TRBV20-1
d_gene: -
CDR3aa: CSASRQANQPQHF
CDR3nt: TGCAGTGCTAGTCGTCAGGCCAATCAGCCCCAGCATTTT

len: 16
abundance: -
j_gene: TRBJ2-2
v_gene: TRBV5-1
d_gene: -
CDR3aa: CASSLATGALGGELFF
CDR3nt: TGCGCCAGCAGCTTGGCCACCGGGGCCCTCGGCGGGGAGCTGTTTTTT

len: 13
abundance: -
j_gene: TRBJ1-2
v_gene: TRBV24-1
d_gene: -
CDR3aa: CATSDGSLEGYTF
CDR3nt: TGTGCCACCAGTGACGGGTCTCTGGAGGGCTACACCTTC

len: 15
abundance: once
j_gene: TRBJ2-3
v_gene: TRBV6-6
d_gene: TRBD2
CDR3aa: CASSGLAGPTDTQYF
CDR3nt: TGTGCCAGCAGTGGACTAGCGGGGCCCACAGATACGCAGTATTTT

len: 14
abundance: few
j_gene: TRBJ1-2
v_gene: TRBV4-1
d_gene: TRBD1
CDR3aa: CASSQDRGRWSNTF
CDR3nt: TGCGCCAGCAGCCAGGACAGGGGTCGATGGAGTAACACCTTC

len: 12
abundance: once
j_gene: TRBJ1-2
v_gene: TRBV5-4
d_gene: -
CDR3aa: CASSFTRAGYTF
CDR3nt: TGTGCCAGCAGCTTTACCAGGGCTGGCTACACCTTC

len: 15
abundance: -
j_gene: TRBJ2-1
v_gene: TRBV7-3
d_gene: -
CDR3aa: CASSLGGSGDNEQFF
CDR3nt: TGTGCCAGCAGCTTAGGGGGGTCAGGGGACAATGAGCAGTTCTTC

len: 13
abundance: -
j_gene: TRBJ1-6
v_gene: TRBV6-5
d_gene: TRBD1
CDR3aa: CASRGTGTSPLHF
CDR3nt: TGTGCCAGCAGAGGGACAGGGACCTCACCCCTCCACTTT

len: 15
abundance: -
j_gene: TRBJ2-3
v_gene: TRBV10-1
d_gene: TRBD2
CDR3aa: CASSEVAGVTDTQYF
CDR3nt: TGCGCCAGCAGTGAGGTAGCGGGGGTCACAGATACGCAGTATTTT

len: 13
abundance: -
j_gene: TRBJ2-3
v_gene: TRBV7-3
d_gene: -
CDR3aa: CASSLSWRDTQYF
CDR3nt: TGTGCCAGCAGCTTAAGCTGGAGGGATACGCAGTATTTT

len: 15
abundance: -
j_gene: TRBJ2-3
v_gene: TRBV2
d_gene: TRBD1
CDR3aa: CASVTDRGITDTQYF
CDR3nt: TGTGCCAGCGTAACGGACAGGGGTATTACAGATACGCAGTATTTT

len: 12
abundance: -
j_gene: TRBJ1-5
v_gene: TRBV6-6
d_gene: -
CDR3aa: CAGGRGNQPQHF
CDR3nt: TGTGCCGGCGGGCGGGGTAATCAGCCCCAGCATTTT

len: 19
abundance: few
j_gene: TRBJ1-1
v_gene: TRBV5-5
d_gene: TRBD1
CDR3aa: CASSLKGTATGGAGTEAFF
CDR3nt: TGTGCCAGCAGCTTGAAGGGGACGGCGACAGGGGGCGCCGGGACTGAAGCTTTCTTT

len: 17
abundance: -
j_gene: TRBJ2-3
v_gene: TRBV5-1
d_gene: TRBD2
CDR3aa: CASSLMSTSGGEDTQYF
CDR3nt: TGCGCCAGCAGCTTGATGTCGACTAGCGGGGGGGAAGATACGCAGTATTTT

len: 14
abundance: -
j_gene: TRBJ2-6
v_gene: TRBV5-1
d_gene: -
CDR3aa: CASSLATGANVLTF
CDR3nt: TGCGCCAGCAGCCTGGCGACTGGGGCCAACGTCCTGACTTTC

len: 13
abundance: few
j_gene: TRBJ2-2
v_gene: TRBV18
d_gene: -
CDR3aa: CASSPNSSGELFF
CDR3nt: TGTGCCAGCTCACCAAACAGTTCCGGGGAGCTGTTTTTT

len: 14
abundance: once
j_gene: TRBJ2-1
v_gene: TRBV10-3
d_gene: TRBD2
CDR3aa: CAISELAGGREQFF
CDR3nt: TGTGCCATCAGTGAATTAGCGGGGGGGCGTGAGCAGTTCTTC

len: 15
abundance: -
j_gene: TRBJ2-1
v_gene: TRBV7-3
d_gene: -
CDR3aa: CASSPNFIRTEEQFF
CDR3nt: TGTGCCAGCAGCCCAAACTTCATCAGGACGGAAGAGCAGTTCTTC

len: 15
abundance: -
j_gene: TRBJ1-4
v_gene: TRBV6-5
d_gene: -
CDR3aa: CASSYPPTTNEKLFF
CDR3nt: TGTGCCAGCAGTTACCCACCAACAACTAATGAAAAACTGTTTTTT

len: 20
abundance: -
j_gene: TRBJ2-3
v_gene: TRBV4-1
d_gene: TRBD2
CDR3aa: CASSQVGVAGGAKNTDTQYF
CDR3nt: TGCGCCAGCAGCCAAGTGGGGGTAGCGGGGGGGGCTAAGAACACAGATACGCAGTATTTT

len: 14
abundance: few
j_gene: TRBJ2-3
v_gene: TRBV5-6
d_gene: -
CDR3aa: CASSAQTRTDTQYF
CDR3nt: TGTGCCAGCAGCGCTCAAACCAGAACAGATACGCAGTATTTT

len: 13
abundance: -
j_gene: TRBJ2-2
v_gene: TRBV7-3
d_gene: -
CDR3aa: CASSLIFSGELFF
CDR3nt: TGTGCCAGCAGCTTAATTTTCTCCGGGGAGCTGTTTTTT

len: 14
abundance: -
j_gene: TRBJ2-1
v_gene: TRBV5-1
d_gene: TRBD2
CDR3aa: CASTPGGASDEQFF
CDR3nt: TGCGCCAGCACCCCCGGGGGGGCTAGCGATGAGCAGTTCTTC

len: 11
abundance: -
j_gene: TRBJ1-1
v_gene: TRBV7-9
d_gene: -
CDR3aa: CASSSGREAFF
CDR3nt: TGTGCCAGCAGCTCCGGACGGGAAGCTTTCTTT

len: 13
abundance: -
j_gene: TRBJ1-1
v_gene: TRBV5-1
d_gene: -
CDR3aa: CASSRYSETEAFF
CDR3nt: TGCGCCAGCAGTCGTTACAGTGAGACTGAAGCTTTCTTT

len: 13
abundance: few
j_gene: TRBJ1-3
v_gene: TRBV7-2
d_gene: -
CDR3aa: CASSFGGRNTIYF
CDR3nt: TGTGCCAGCAGCTTTGGGGGGAGAAACACCATATATTTT

len: 13
abundance: -
j_gene: TRBJ1-1
v_gene: TRBV7-2
d_gene: -
CDR3aa: CASSSRQNTEAFF
CDR3nt: TGTGCCAGCAGCTCCCGGCAGAACACTGAAGCTTTCTTT

len: 16
abundance: -
j_gene: TRBJ2-4
v_gene: TRBV4-1
d_gene: -
CDR3aa: CASSQYGQGGEDIQYF
CDR3nt: TGCGCCAGCAGCCAGTACGGACAGGGAGGGGAGGACATTCAGTACTTC

len: 14
abundance: -
j_gene: TRBJ1-1
v_gene: TRBV24-1
d_gene: -
CDR3aa: CATRPDGPNTEAFF
CDR3nt: TGTGCCACCCGACCAGACGGGCCGAACACTGAAGCTTTCTTT

len: 13
abundance: -
j_gene: TRBJ1-2
v_gene: TRBV29-1
d_gene: TRBD1
CDR3aa: CSVVGETGFGYTF
CDR3nt: TGCAGCGTTGTTGGGGAGACAGGGTTTGGCTACACCTTC

len: 16
abundance: -
j_gene: TRBJ2-1
v_gene: TRBV18
d_gene: TRBD2
CDR3aa: CASSPRLAGVDNEQFF
CDR3nt: TGTGCCAGCTCACCCCGCCTAGCGGGGGTCGACAATGAGCAGTTCTTC

len: 15
abundance: -
j_gene: TRBJ2-1
v_gene: TRBV5-6
d_gene: -
CDR3aa: CASSFVRGRAVEQFF
CDR3nt: TGTGCCAGCAGCTTTGTCCGGGGGCGGGCGGTTGAGCAGTTCTTC

len: 14
abundance: -
j_gene: TRBJ1-1
v_gene: TRBV7-3
d_gene: TRBD1
CDR3aa: CASSLGQGHTEAFF
CDR3nt: TGTGCCAGCAGCCTCGGACAGGGACACACTGAAGCTTTCTTT

len: 14
abundance: few
j_gene: TRBJ1-3
v_gene: TRBV12-5
d_gene: -
CDR3aa: CASGLGESGNTIYF
CDR3nt: TGTGCTAGTGGTCTGGGGGAATCTGGAAACACCATATATTTT

len: 16
abundance: -
j_gene: TRBJ1-3
v_gene: TRBV5-1
d_gene: -
CDR3aa: CASSFAGTHSGNTIYF
CDR3nt: TGCGCCAGCAGCTTTGCTGGGACTCACTCTGGAAACACCATATATTTT

len: 15
abundance: -
j_gene: TRBJ2-2
v_gene: TRBV24-1
d_gene: TRBD1
CDR3aa: CATSATTGWTGELFF
CDR3nt: TGTGCCACCAGTGCCACGACAGGGTGGACCGGGGAGCTGTTTTTT

len: 16
abundance: many
j_gene: TRBJ2-5
v_gene: TRBV7-9
d_gene: -
CDR3aa: CASVPRGRGRQETQYF
CDR3nt: TGTGCCAGCGTCCCCAGAGGGAGGGGGCGACAAGAGACCCAGTACTTC

len: 14
abundance: few
j_gene: TRBJ1-2
v_gene: TRBV18
d_gene: TRBD1
CDR3aa: CASSSGTGNYGYTF
CDR3nt: TGTGCCAGCTCGTCCGGGACAGGGAACTATGGCTACACCTTC

len: 16
abundance: -
j_gene: TRBJ2-2
v_gene: TRBV7-2
d_gene: TRBD1
CDR3aa: CASSLLGTANTGELFF
CDR3nt: TGTGCCAGCAGCTTACTCGGGACAGCAAACACCGGGGAGCTGTTTTTT

len: 16
abundance: -
j_gene: TRBJ1-2
v_gene: TRBV9
d_gene: -
CDR3aa: CASSPNHGGGAPGYTF
CDR3nt: TGTGCCAGCAGCCCCAACCATGGGGGGGGCGCCCCTGGCTACACCTTC

len: 15
abundance: -
j_gene: TRBJ1-5
v_gene: TRBV5-1
d_gene: -
CDR3aa: CASSYYDSVNQPQHF
CDR3nt: TGCGCCAGCAGCTACTATGACAGTGTCAATCAGCCCCAGCATTTT

len: 14
abundance: -
j_gene: TRBJ1-2
v_gene: TRBV6-5
d_gene: TRBD1
CDR3aa: CASRQPTGHYGYTF
CDR3nt: TGTGCCAGCAGGCAACCGACAGGGCACTATGGCTACACCTTC